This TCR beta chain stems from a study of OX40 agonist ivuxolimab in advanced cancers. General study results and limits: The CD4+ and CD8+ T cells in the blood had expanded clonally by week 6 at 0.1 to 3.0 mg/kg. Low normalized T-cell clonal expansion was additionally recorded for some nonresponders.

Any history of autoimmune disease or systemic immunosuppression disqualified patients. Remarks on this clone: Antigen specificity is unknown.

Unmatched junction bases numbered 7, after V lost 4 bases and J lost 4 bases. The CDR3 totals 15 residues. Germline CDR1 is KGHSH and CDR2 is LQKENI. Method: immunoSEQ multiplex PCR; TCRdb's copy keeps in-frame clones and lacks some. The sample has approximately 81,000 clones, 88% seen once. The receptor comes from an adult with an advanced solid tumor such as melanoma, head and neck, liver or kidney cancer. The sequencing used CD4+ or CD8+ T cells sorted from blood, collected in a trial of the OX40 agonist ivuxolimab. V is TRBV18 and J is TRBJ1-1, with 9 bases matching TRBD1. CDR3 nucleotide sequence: TGTGCCAGCTCACAAGGGACAGGGCTCGTCACTGAAGCTTTCTTT. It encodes CASSQGTGLVTEAFF.